Shown below are 20 T cell receptor beta chains from a single sample sequenced in a study of OX40 agonist ivuxolimab in advanced cancers. Using immunoSEQ multiplex PCR, the repertoire was profiled, and TCRdb retains in-frame clones only, with some absent. The sample comprises about 79,000 clones, around 91% of which are singletons, and about 0.3% rests with the top ten. This specimen was CD4+ or CD8+ T cells sorted from blood, taken in a trial of the OX40 agonist ivuxolimab. These TCRs come from an adult with an advanced solid tumor such as melanoma, head and neck, liver or kidney cancer.

The rearrangement uses TRBV5-6 and TRBJ1-2, with TRBD1 identical over 7 bases. The CDR3 loop spans 12 amino acids. Germline CDR1 is SGHDT and CDR2 is YYEEEE. V was clipped by 5 bases and J by 7 bases; unmatched bases: 5. This CDR3 reads CASSIGGIGYTF. The CDR3 DNA reads as TGTGCCAGCAGTATAGGGGGCATTGGCTACACCTTC.

V and J are TRBV2 and TRBJ2-2; D perhaps matches TRBD1 (6 bases). There are 16 residues in the CDR3. CDR1 SNHLY and CDR2 FYNNEI come from the germline V gene. Trimming removed 1 base from V and 4 bases from J, with 13 bases in between. CDR3 region: CASSEDSTGLTGELFF. The CDR3 nucleotides are TGTGCCAGCAGTGAAGATAGTACAGGGCTCACCGGGGAGCTGTTTTTT.

V and J are TRBV9 and TRBJ2-1, with 10 bases aligning to TRBD2. Germline V gene data show CDR1 as SGDLS and CDR2 as YYNGEE. This CDR3 comprises 17 residues. The J segment lost 7 bases and the V segment lost 0 bases, leaving 10 bases of the junction unmatched. CDR3 nucleotides: TGTGCCAGCAGCGTAGAACCTAGCGGGGGCTTTACAAATGAGCAGTTCTTC. The encoded protein is CASSVEPSGGFTNEQFF.

This chain links TRBV6-9 with TRBJ1-5; the D gene is possibly TRBD1 (5 bases). Trimming cost V 11 bases and J 4 bases, with 12 bases left between them. The CDR3 sequence is 12 residues long. CDR1 and CDR2 from the germline V gene are MNHGY and SVAAGI. CDR3 sequence reads: CAAQGGNQPQHF. Written as DNA, the CDR3 is TGTGCCGCCCAGGGTGGGAATCAGCCCCAGCATTTT.

This chain's CDR3 is CASSLEVRGAYEQYF. The CDR3 DNA follows: TGTGCCAGCAGCTTAGAGGTTCGGGGGGCCTACGAGCAGTACTTC. The V call is TRBV11-2, the J call TRBJ2-7, with 7 bases aligning to TRBD2. The V gene's germline CDR1 is SGHAT and CDR2 FQNNGV. V dropped 0 bases and J dropped 2; count of bases not matched to a gene: 4. There are 15 residues in the CDR3.

The genes are TRBV6-6 and TRBJ1-1, with D possibly TRBD1 on 5 matching bases. The germline CDR1 and CDR2 sequences are MNHNY and SVGAGI (reference sequence). Trimming removed 1 base from V and 8 bases from J, with 14 bases in between. This CDR3 has 14 residues. The CDR3 protein is CASSYYHPGSEAFF. The CDR3 DNA reads TGTGCCAGCAGTTACTATCATCCAGGGTCGGAAGCTTTCTTT.

V and J are TRBV5-1 and TRBJ1-6, with D possibly matching TRBD1 (5 bases). Germline V CDR1 and CDR2: SGHRS, YFSETQ. Trimming pared 0 bases from V and 7 bases from J, leaving 17 bases between. This CDR3 has 17 amino acids. The CDR3 sequence is CASSLVSGPGLNSPLHF. The CDR3 nucleotides are TGCGCCAGCAGCTTGGTATCGGGACCTGGACTCAATTCACCCCTCCACTTT. Supplemented by reference TRBV5-1 and TRBJ1-6, the full variable domain reads KAGVTQTPRYLIKTRGQQVTLSCSPISGHRSVSWYQQTPGQGLQFLFEYFSETQRNKGNFPGRFSGRQFSNSRSEMNVSTLELGDSALYLCASSLVSGPGLNSPLHFGNGTRLTVT.

The gene calls are TRBV5-1 and TRBJ1-6; 8 positions match TRBD1. V was clipped by 2 bases and J by 7 bases; unmatched bases: 2. The CDR3 is made up of 14 amino acids. The germline V gene encodes CDR1 SGHRS and CDR2 YFSETQ. In DNA form, the CDR3 reads TGCGCCAGCAGCTTCGGGACAGGCAATTCACCCCTCCACTTT. Its translation: CASSFGTGNSPLHF.

The gene calls are TRBV21-1 and TRBJ2-5; the D segment call TRBD2 is taken from the table without a DNA check. TRBJ2-7 explains the end of the DNA better; the J call may be wrong. TRBV21-1 is tagged as a pseudogene. The CDR3 runs to 15 residues. The CDR3 protein is CASSTGLPVGYEQYF. In nucleotides, the CDR3 is TGTGCCAGCAGCACGGGACTGCCGGTTGGCTACGAGCAGTACTTC.

The gene calls are TRBV6-6 and TRBJ2-5, with D possibly being TRBD1 or TRBD2 (5 bases each). The CDR3 runs to 16 residues. V lost 6 bases and J 1 base, leaving 18 bases between the germline ends. CDR1 and CDR2 from the germline V gene are MNHNY and SVGAGI (reference sequence). The CDR3 here is CASSIPRDGIQETQYF. CDR3 coding DNA: TGTGCCAGCAGCATTCCCCGGGACGGAATCCAAGAGACCCAGTACTTC.

This rearrangement joins TRBV5-1 to TRBJ2-2; perhaps TRBD2 as D (6 bases). This CDR3 is 16 amino acids long. CDR1 is SGHRS, CDR2 YFSETQ, per germline. Trimming took off 4 bases at V and 1 base at J, with 14 bases between the two ends. The CDR3 DNA is TGCGCCAGCAGCCCCGGGACTTCTCAGAACACCGGGGAGCTGTTTTTT. This sequence encodes CASSPGTSQNTGELFF. Supplemented by reference TRBV5-1 and TRBJ2-2, the full variable domain reads KAGVTQTPRYLIKTRGQQVTLSCSPISGHRSVSWYQQTPGQGLQFLFEYFSETQRNKGNFPGRFSGRQFSNSRSEMNVSTLELGDSALYLCASSPGTSQNTGELFFGEGSRLTVL.

The J gene is TRBJ2-5, the V gene TRBV14, with 9 bases identical to TRBD1. There are 16 residues in the CDR3. Germline CDR1 is SGHDN and CDR2 is FVKESK. V trimming: 2 bases; J trimming: 6 bases; junction bases outside the gene matches: 10. The CDR3 reads CASSQKGQGRIKTQYF. DNA for the CDR3: TGTGCCAGCAGCCAAAAGGGACAGGGCAGAATAAAGACCCAGTACTTC.

The chain carries TRBV11-3 and TRBJ2-1, with a possible D match to TRBD2 (5 bases). The ends were cut back, 4 bases at V and 4 bases at J, with 8 bases in the middle. The CDR3 runs to 13 residues. Germline V gene data show CDR1 as SGHNT and CDR2 as YENEEA. DNA for the CDR3: TGTGCCAGCAGCTCCGGGATTTACAATGAGCAGTTCTTC. Its protein product is CASSSGIYNEQFF.

V usage is TRBV18 and J usage is TRBJ1-3; D might be TRBD1 (5 bases). This CDR3 contains 15 residues. Between the trimmed V and J ends, which lost 0 bases and 2 bases, there was a span of 8 bases. Germline lookup yields CDR1 KGHSH and CDR2 LQKENI. CDR3 loop: CASSPPSGPGNTIYF. The CDR3 nucleotides are TGTGCCAGCTCACCACCATCAGGGCCTGGAAACACCATATATTTT.

This chain joins TRBV5-1 and TRBJ2-5; weak D call: TRBD1 (6 bases). This CDR3 spans 13 amino acids. Germline V CDR1 and CDR2: SGHRS, YFSETQ. V lost 0 bases, J lost 7 bases, and 10 bases lay in between. The CDR3 nucleotides are TGCGCCAGCAGCTTGGACAGGGTCGGGACCCAGTACTTC. Translated, it gives CASSLDRVGTQYF.

V is TRBV5-6 and J is TRBJ2-5; 8 bases are a match to TRBD2. The CDR3 is 16 residues long. Germline lookup yields CDR1 SGHDT and CDR2 YYEEEE. V shed 1 base, J shed 2 bases, and the junction held 7 bases outside the gene matches. For the CDR3, the DNA is TGTGCCAGCAGCTTGTATTGGGCTAGCGGGCAAGAGACCCAGTACTTC. Encoded protein: CASSLYWASGQETQYF.

V is TRBV5-5 and J is TRBJ1-2; a possible D gene is TRBD1 (5 bases). CDR1 is SGHKS, CDR2 YYEKEE, per germline (reference sequence). V was pared by 4 bases and J by 5 bases, with 15 bases between. This CDR3 comprises 14 residues. CDR3 region: CASSTLGTAYGYTF. In DNA, the CDR3 is TGTGCCAGCAGCACCCTCGGGACGGCTTATGGCTACACCTTC.

The chain has TRBV5-1 and TRBJ2-3; D is perhaps TRBD1 (5 bases). The CDR3 is 15 residues long. The germline V gene has CDR1 SGHRS and CDR2 YFSETQ. Trimming removed 0 bases from V and 0 bases from J, with 8 bases in between. The CDR3 spells CASSLVQGSTDTQYF. The CDR3 DNA reads TGCGCCAGCAGCTTGGTTCAGGGAAGCACAGATACGCAGTATTTT.

The rearrangement uses TRBV5-1 and TRBJ1-4, with no clear D. V was cut by 2 bases and J by 3 bases, with 8 bases left in between. Germline-derived CDR1 and CDR2 are SGHRS and YFSETQ. The CDR3 is 14 amino acids. In DNA, the CDR3 is TGCGCCAGCAGCTTAAGAGGTTCTAATGAAAAACTGTTTTTT. Translated, it gives CASSLRGSNEKLFF.

The chain employs TRBV5-1 and TRBJ1-1; D is uncertain. The germline gives CDR1 SGHRS, CDR2 YFSETQ. This CDR3 has 12 amino acids. Trimming shortened V by 6 bases and J by 1 base, and 7 bases separated the two germline ends. CDR3: CASNEPNTEAFF. Here the CDR3 DNA reads TGCGCCAGCAACGAGCCGAACACTGAAGCTTTCTTT.